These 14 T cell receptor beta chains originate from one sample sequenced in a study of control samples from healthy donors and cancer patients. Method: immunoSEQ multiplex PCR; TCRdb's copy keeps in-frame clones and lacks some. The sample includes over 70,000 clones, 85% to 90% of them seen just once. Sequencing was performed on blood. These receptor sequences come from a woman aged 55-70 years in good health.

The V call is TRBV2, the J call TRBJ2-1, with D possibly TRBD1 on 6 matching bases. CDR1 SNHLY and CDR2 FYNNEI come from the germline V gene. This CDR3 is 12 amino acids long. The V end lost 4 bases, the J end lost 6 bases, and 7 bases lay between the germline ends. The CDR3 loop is CASSVGGNEQFF. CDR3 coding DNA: TGTGCCAGCAGTGTAGGGGGCAATGAGCAGTTCTTC.

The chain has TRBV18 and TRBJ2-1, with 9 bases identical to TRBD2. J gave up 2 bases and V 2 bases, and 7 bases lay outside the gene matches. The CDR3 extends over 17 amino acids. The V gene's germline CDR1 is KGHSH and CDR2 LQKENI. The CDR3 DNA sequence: TGTGCCAGCTCACCAATGGCAGCGGGAGGCACCTACAATGAGCAGTTCTTC. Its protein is CASSPMAAGGTYNEQFF.

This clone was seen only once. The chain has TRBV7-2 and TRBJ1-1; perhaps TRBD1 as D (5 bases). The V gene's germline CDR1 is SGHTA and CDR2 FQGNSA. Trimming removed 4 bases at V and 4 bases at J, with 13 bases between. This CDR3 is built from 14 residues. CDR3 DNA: TGTGCCAGCAGCTACGGGGCAGCCTCCACTGAAGCTTTCTTT. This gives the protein CASSYGAASTEAFF.

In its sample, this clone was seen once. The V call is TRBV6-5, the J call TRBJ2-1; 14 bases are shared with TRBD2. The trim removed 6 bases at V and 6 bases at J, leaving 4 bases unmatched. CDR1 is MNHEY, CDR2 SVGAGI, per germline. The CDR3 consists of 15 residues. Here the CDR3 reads CASRAGTSGGNEQFF. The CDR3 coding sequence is TGTGCCAGCAGGGCCGGGACTAGCGGGGGCAATGAGCAGTTCTTC.

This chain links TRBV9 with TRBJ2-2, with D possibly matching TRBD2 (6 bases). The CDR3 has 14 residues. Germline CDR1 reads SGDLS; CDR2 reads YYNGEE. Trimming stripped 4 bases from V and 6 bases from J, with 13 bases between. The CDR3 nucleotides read TGTGCCAGCAGCACTAGCTCCTTTTCCGGGGAGCTGTTTTTT. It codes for CASSTSSFSGELFF.

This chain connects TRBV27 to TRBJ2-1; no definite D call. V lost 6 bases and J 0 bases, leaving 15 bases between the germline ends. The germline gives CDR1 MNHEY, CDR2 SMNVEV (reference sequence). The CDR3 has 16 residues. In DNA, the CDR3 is TGTGCCAGCAGCACCCGGAAGCCGCGCTCCTACAATGAGCAGTTCTTC. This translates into CASSTRKPRSYNEQFF.

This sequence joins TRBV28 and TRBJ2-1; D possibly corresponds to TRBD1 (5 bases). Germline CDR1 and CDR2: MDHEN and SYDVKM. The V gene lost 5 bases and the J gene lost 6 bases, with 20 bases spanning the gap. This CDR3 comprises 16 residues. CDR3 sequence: CASSQYKGQWGNEQFF. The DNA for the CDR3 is TGTGCCAGCAGTCAGTATAAGGGGCAATGGGGCAATGAGCAGTTCTTC.

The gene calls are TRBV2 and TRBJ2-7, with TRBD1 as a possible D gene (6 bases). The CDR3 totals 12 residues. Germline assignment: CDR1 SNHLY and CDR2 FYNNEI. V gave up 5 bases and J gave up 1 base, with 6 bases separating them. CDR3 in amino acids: CASSTGSYEQYF. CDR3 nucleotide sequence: TGTGCCAGCAGTACAGGGTCCTACGAGCAGTACTTC. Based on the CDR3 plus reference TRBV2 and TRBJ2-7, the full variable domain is EPEVTQTPSHQVTQMGQEVILRCVPISNHLYFYWYRQILGQKVEFLVSFYNNEISEKSEIFDDQFSVERPDGSNFTLKIRSTKLEDSAMYFCASSTGSYEQYFGPGTRLTVT.

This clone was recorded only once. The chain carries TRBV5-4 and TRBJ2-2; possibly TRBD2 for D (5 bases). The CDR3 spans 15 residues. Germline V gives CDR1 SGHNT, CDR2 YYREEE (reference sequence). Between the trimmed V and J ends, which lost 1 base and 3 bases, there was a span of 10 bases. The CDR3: CASSLNRRDTGELFF. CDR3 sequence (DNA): TGTGCCAGCAGCTTGAACCGGCGGGACACCGGGGAGCTGTTTTTT.

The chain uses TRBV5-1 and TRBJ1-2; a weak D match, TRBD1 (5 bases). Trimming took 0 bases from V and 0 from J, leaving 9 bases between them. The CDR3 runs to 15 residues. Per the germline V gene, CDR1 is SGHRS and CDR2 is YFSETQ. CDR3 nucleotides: TGCGCCAGCAGCTTGGCGGGGACGACTAACTATGGCTACACCTTC. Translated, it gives CASSLAGTTNYGYTF.

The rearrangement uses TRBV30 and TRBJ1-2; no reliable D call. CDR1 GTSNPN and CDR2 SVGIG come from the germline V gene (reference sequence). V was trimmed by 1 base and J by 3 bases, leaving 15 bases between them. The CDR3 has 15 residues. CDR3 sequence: CAWSGRAVDDYGYTF. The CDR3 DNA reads TGTGCCTGGAGTGGGAGGGCCGTAGATGACTATGGCTACACCTTC.

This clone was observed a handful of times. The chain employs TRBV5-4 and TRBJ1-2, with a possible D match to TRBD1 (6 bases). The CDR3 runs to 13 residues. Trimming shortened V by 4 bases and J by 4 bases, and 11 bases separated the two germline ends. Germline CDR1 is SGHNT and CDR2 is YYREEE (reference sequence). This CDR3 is CASSPDSLYGYTF. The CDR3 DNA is TGTGCCAGCAGCCCGGACAGTCTCTATGGCTACACCTTC. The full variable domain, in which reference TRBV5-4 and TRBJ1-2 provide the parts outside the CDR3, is ETGVTQSPTHLIKTRGQQVTLRCSSQSGHNTVSWYQQALGQGPQFIFQYYREEENGRGNFPPRFSGLQFPNYSSELNVNALELDDSALYLCASSPDSLYGYTFGSGTRLTVV.

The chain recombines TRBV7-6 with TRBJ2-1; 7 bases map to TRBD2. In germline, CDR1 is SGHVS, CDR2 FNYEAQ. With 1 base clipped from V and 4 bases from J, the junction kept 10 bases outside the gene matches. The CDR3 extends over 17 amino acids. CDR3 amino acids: CASSLGAGPYSYNEQFF. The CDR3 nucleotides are TGTGCCAGCAGCTTAGGAGCGGGACCCTACAGTTACAATGAGCAGTTCTTC.

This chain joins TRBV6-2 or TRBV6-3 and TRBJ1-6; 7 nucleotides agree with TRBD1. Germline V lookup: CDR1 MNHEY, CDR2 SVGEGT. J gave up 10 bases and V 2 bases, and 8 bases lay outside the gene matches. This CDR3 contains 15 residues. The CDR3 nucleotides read TGTGCCAGCAGTTACGGACAGGATCTGTCCTCACCCCTCCACTTT. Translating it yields CASSYGQDLSSPLHF.